This T cell receptor beta chain was sequenced for a study of blood T cell repertoires in COVID-19. About the research overall: Sites in the United States, Italy and Spain provided acute and convalescent COVID-19 samples. The analysed material was cDNA or gDNA that came from T cells, B-cell-depleted T cells, or PBMCs.

Germline CDR1 and CDR2: MDHEN and SYDVKM. V lost 3 bases and J 2 bases, leaving 19 bases between the germline ends. CDR3 length equals 17 residues. Per the study methods: How many nucleated cells were present was estimated from reference gene primer amplification. Using immunoSEQ multiplex PCR, the repertoire was profiled, and TCRdb retains in-frame clones only, with some absent. V, J and clone size derive from that table, while D and trimming were established from the DNA sequence. The sample carries about 180,000 clones, approximately 85% recorded once. This clonotype was sampled from a man in his fifties or sixties with acute or convalescent COVID-19. The V gene is TRBV28, the J gene TRBJ1-1; a possible D gene is TRBD1 (6 bases). Material: peripheral blood. The CDR3 protein is CASSFWGRPVSNTEAFF. The CDR3 DNA sequence: TGTGCCAGCAGTTTCTGGGGGCGCCCGGTTAGTAACACTGAAGCTTTCTTT.